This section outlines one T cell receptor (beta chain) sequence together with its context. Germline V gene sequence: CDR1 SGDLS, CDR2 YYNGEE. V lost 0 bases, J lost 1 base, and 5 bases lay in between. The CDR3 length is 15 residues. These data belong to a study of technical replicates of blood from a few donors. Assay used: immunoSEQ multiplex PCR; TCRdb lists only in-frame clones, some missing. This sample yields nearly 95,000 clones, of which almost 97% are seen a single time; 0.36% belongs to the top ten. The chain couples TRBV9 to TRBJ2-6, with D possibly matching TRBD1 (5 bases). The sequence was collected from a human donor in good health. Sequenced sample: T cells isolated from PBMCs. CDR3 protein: CASSVAGSGANVLTF. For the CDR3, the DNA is TGTGCCAGCAGCGTAGCAGGGTCTGGGGCCAACGTCCTGACTTTC.